The 11 T cell receptor beta chains in this list originate from one sample, sequenced in a study of blood T cell repertoires in COVID-19. Measured with immunoSEQ multiplex PCR; TCRdb has only the in-frame clones, and not every one. The sample has some 400,000 clones, more than 75% seen once; the top ten hold approximately 1.2%. Sequences were obtained from PBMCs or T cells enriched from blood (not recorded which). The receptors were gathered from a man aged 25 to 40 who had recovered from COVID-19.

This clone has a handful of counts. The rearrangement joins TRBV4-1 to TRBJ1-4; 9 bases map to TRBD1. The CDR3 runs 16 residues. Germline V CDR1 and CDR2: MGHRA, YSYEKL. Germline trimming cut 3 bases from V and 8 bases from J; bases unmatched to any gene: 10. CDR3 protein: CASSHRRTGAGEKLFF. CDR3 in DNA: TGCGCCAGCAGCCACCGCAGGACAGGGGCAGGCGAAAAACTGTTTTTT.

The chain uses TRBV10-1 and TRBJ1-1, with D uncertain. The germline V and J ends were trimmed by 3 bases and 4 bases, with 9 bases remaining between them. The CDR3 consists of 13 residues. Germline V gene sequence: CDR1 WNHNN, CDR2 SYGVQD (reference sequence). CDR3 nucleotides: TGCGCCAGCAGTGATACCATCGGCACTGAAGCTTTCTTT. This sequence encodes CASSDTIGTEAFF.

This clone was counted only a few times. The chain is built from TRBV18 and TRBJ2-7; 12 nucleotides align to TRBD2. With V trimmed by 6 bases and J by 3 bases, 3 bases remained unmatched. The CDR3 runs to 14 residues. Germline V gene sequence: CDR1 KGHSH, CDR2 LQKENI. This CDR3 is CASSPTSGGYEQYF. The CDR3 DNA sequence: TGTGCCAGCTCTCCGACTAGCGGGGGCTACGAGCAGTACTTC. The complete variable domain, with remaining parts taken from reference TRBV18 and TRBJ2-7, reads NAGVMQNPRHLVRRRGQEARLRCSPMKGHSHVYWYRQLPEEGLKFMVYLQKENIIDESGMPKERFSAEFPKEGPSILRIQQVVRGDSAAYFCASSPTSGGYEQYFGPGTRLTVT.

The chain uses TRBV27 and TRBJ2-4; D perhaps matches TRBD2 (5 bases). V was cut by 0 bases and J by 7 bases, with 10 bases left in between. This CDR3 is built from 14 residues. Germline V gives CDR1 MNHEY, CDR2 SMNVEV (reference sequence). The CDR3: CASSLSSRGNIQYF. The CDR3 nucleotides are TGTGCCAGCAGTTTATCGAGTCGGGGTAACATTCAGTACTTC.

The chain joins TRBV6-5 to TRBJ1-3; D might be TRBD1 (5 bases). The CDR3 is made up of 15 amino acids. V shed 4 bases and J shed 7 bases, with 17 bases lying between them. The germline gives CDR1 MNHEY, CDR2 SVGAGI. DNA for the CDR3: TGTGCCAGCAGTTCAGGGTACAGTCGGATTAACACCATATATTTT. Amino acids: CASSSGYSRINTIYF.

This chain uses TRBV5-4 with TRBJ1-1; 7 bases align to TRBD1. This CDR3 has 17 residues. Germline CDR1 and CDR2: SGHNT and YYREEE (reference sequence). The J segment lost 0 bases and the V segment lost 4 bases, leaving 12 bases of the junction unmatched. Written as DNA, the CDR3 is TGTGCCAGCAGCCCGGACAGAGGGGGCCCGATGAACACTGAAGCTTTCTTT. Translated, it gives CASSPDRGGPMNTEAFF.

The chain combines TRBV7-2 with TRBJ1-6; 9 bases map to TRBD1. J lost 7 bases, V lost 5 bases, and 15 bases had no gene match. The CDR3 is 18 amino acids. Germline V gene lookup returns CDR1 SGHTA and CDR2 FQGNSA. This chain's CDR3 is CASSPYPPGQGMNSPLHF. CDR3 nucleotides: TGTGCCAGCAGCCCTTATCCCCCGGGACAGGGAATGAATTCACCCCTCCACTTT.

The rearrangement uses TRBV19 and TRBJ1-5; D remains unclear. In germline, CDR1 is LNHDA, CDR2 SQIVND (reference sequence). CDR3 length: 14 residues. V was cut by 0 bases and J by 7 bases, with 10 bases left in between. The CDR3 here is CASSIEGGAQPQHF. As DNA, the CDR3 is TGTGCCAGTAGTATAGAAGGAGGTGCGCAGCCCCAGCATTTT.

The rearrangement joins TRBV12-3 or TRBV12-4 to TRBJ2-5; maybe TRBD1 (6 bases). The germline V and J ends were trimmed by 4 bases and 3 bases, with 9 bases remaining between them. This CDR3 is built from 13 residues. The CDR3 loop is CASSSGDKETQYF. The CDR3 DNA is TGTGCCAGCAGTTCTGGGGACAAAGAGACCCAGTACTTC.

This sequence joins TRBV19 and TRBJ1-5; maybe TRBD1 (5 bases). Germline V lookup: CDR1 LNHDA, CDR2 SQIVND (reference sequence). This CDR3 has 16 amino acids. V lost 4 bases and J 4 bases, leaving 17 bases between the germline ends. The CDR3 loop reads CASSTSGLLGNQPQHF. The CDR3 DNA reads TGTGCCAGTAGTACCTCAGGGTTACTTGGGAATCAGCCCCAGCATTTT.

Here the CDR3 DNA reads TGTGCCAGTATAAAGGTCGGGAGTGAAAAACTGTTTTTT. Residues: CASIKVGSEKLFF. The rearrangement joins TRBV19 to TRBJ1-4; unclear D gene. Trimming pared 7 bases from V and 7 bases from J, leaving 13 bases between. The CDR3 is 13 residues long. Per the germline V gene, CDR1 is LNHDA and CDR2 is SQIVND (reference sequence). The full variable domain, its missing parts supplied by reference TRBV19 and TRBJ1-4, is DGGITQSPKYLFRKEGQNVTLSCEQNLNHDAMYWYRQDPGQGLRLIYYSQIVNDFQKGDIAEGYSVSREKKESFPLTVTSAQKNPTAFYLCASIKVGSEKLFFGSGTQLSVL.